The 30 T cell receptor beta chains given below trace back to one sample, sequenced in a study of patients and donors after allogeneic stem cell transplantation (dated by TCRdb to 2020 to 2022). Library generation was performed with RT-PCR. Sequenced on a NextSeq 550. The public reads were reanalyzed by TCRdb: fastp trimming at Q25, MiXCR alignment, in-frame beta chains only. Here each entry gathers all rows of one CDR3 protein and keeps the most common genes and DNA. The sample table holds about 960,000 distinct CDR3 sequences, of which about a sixth were seen once. The ten top clones hold around 6% of the sample. Input material: blood, either unsorted or a sorted T cell fraction (not recorded which). All receptors come from a human donor who was either an allogeneic HSCT recipient or a stem cell or donor lymphocyte infusion donor (not recorded which). It is not recorded whose cells these are; they may come from a transplant donor.

This clonotype was seen ten or more times. The chain couples TRBV12-3 or TRBV12-4 to TRBJ2-2; 7 bases map to TRBD2. The CDR3 is 16 amino acids. Unmatched junction bases numbered 10, after V lost 5 bases and J lost 4 bases. The CDR3 loop is CASSRSGPSGTGELFF. In nucleotides, the CDR3 is TGTGCCAGCAGTCGTAGCGGGCCCTCGGGCACCGGGGAGCTGTTTTTT.

This clonotype was observed many times. The chain links TRBV7-3 to TRBJ2-2; 7 nucleotides line up with TRBD2. The CDR3 totals 13 residues. CDR1 and CDR2 from the germline V gene are SGHTA and FQGTGA. The junction had 5 bases not matched to a gene; V was cut back by 7 bases and J by 6 bases. The CDR3 sequence: CASTGRAPGELFF. CDR3 DNA: TGTGCCAGCACAGGGAGGGCCCCCGGGGAGCTGTTTTTT.

This clonotype was detected only a few times. V usage is TRBV29-1 and J usage is TRBJ2-1; unclear D gene. V lost 6 bases, J lost 4 bases, and 25 bases lay in between. This CDR3 comprises 17 residues. The germline gives CDR1 SQVTM, CDR2 ANQGSEA. The CDR3 spells CSVLLGRAWRGYNEQFF. In DNA form, the CDR3 reads TGCAGCGTCCTTTTGGGCCGTGCGTGGCGCGGATACAATGAGCAGTTCTTC.

This sequence joins TRBV2 and TRBJ2-5; D remains unclear. The ends were cut back, 3 bases at V and 12 bases at J, with 14 bases in the middle. Germline-derived CDR1 and CDR2 are SNHLY and FYNNEI. The CDR3 length is 12 residues. CDR3 region: CASSEGFLWEYF. The CDR3, as DNA: TGTGCCAGCAGTGAGGGCTTTCTGTGGGAGTACTTC.

This clonotype was observed a few times. J is TRBJ1-6 and V is TRBV5-6; D unclear. The germline V and J ends were trimmed by 0 bases and 7 bases, with 11 bases remaining between them. The CDR3 contains 15 residues. Germline values: CDR1 SGHDT, CDR2 YYEEEE. CDR3 sequence reads: CASSLVGGKNSPLHF. The CDR3 nucleotides are TGTGCCAGCAGCTTGGTCGGAGGGAAGAATTCACCCCTCCACTTT.

V and J are TRBV15 and TRBJ2-4; D might be TRBD1 (6 bases). This CDR3 is 17 amino acids long. Germline CDR1 reads LNHNV; CDR2 reads YYDKDF (reference sequence). Deletions cut 3 bases from V and 6 bases from J, with 21 bases between. The CDR3 sequence is CATSRDYRAGQGNIQYF. The CDR3 DNA reads as TGTGCCACCAGCAGGGATTACAGGGCGGGTCAAGGAAACATTCAGTACTTC.

The table lists this clonotype with a count of one. The chain couples TRBV2 to TRBJ2-2; 8 bases align to TRBD2. This CDR3 has 15 amino acids. CDR1 SNHLY and CDR2 FYNNEI come from the germline V gene. V shed 7 bases and J 5 bases; nucleotides not matched to a gene: 9. The CDR3 nucleotides are TGTGCCAGCATCGGGGGGGCCAGGGAAACCGGGGAGCTGTTTTTT. Its translation: CASIGGARETGELFF.

This clonotype has a count of ten or more. The V and J genes are TRBV12-3 or TRBV12-4 and TRBJ2-1; 12 bases match TRBD2. J gave up 8 bases and V 6 bases, and 11 bases lay outside the gene matches. This CDR3 is 16 amino acids long. The CDR3 region has the DNA TGTGCCAGCAGCCGTCTCCTAGCGGGGGGGTATGATGAGCAGTTCTTC. This translates into CASSRLLAGGYDEQFF.

The sample holds a few counts of this clonotype. J is TRBJ1-2 and V is TRBV20-1, with D perhaps TRBD1 (6 bases). Trimming removed 5 bases at V and 3 bases at J, with 16 bases between. The CDR3 is made up of 14 amino acids. Germline-derived CDR1 and CDR2 are DFQATT and SNEGSKA (reference sequence). CDR3 amino acids: CSALRDNSDYGYTF. DNA of the CDR3: TGCAGTGCTTTACGGGACAACTCCGACTATGGCTACACCTTC.

This clonotype was detected a few times. The V and J genes are TRBV11-2 and TRBJ2-1, with a tentative D call TRBD2 (5 bases). Germline lookup yields CDR1 SGHAT and CDR2 FQNNGV. The length of the CDR3 is 14 residues. The V gene lost 5 bases and the J gene lost 8 bases, with 16 bases spanning the gap. The CDR3 is CASSPRISVDEQFF. CDR3 in DNA: TGTGCCAGCAGCCCTCGGATTAGCGTGGATGAGCAGTTCTTC.

V gene TRBV18 combines with J gene TRBJ2-5, with D perhaps given as TRBD1 or TRBD2 (6 bases each). The V gene lost 3 bases and the J gene lost 2 bases, with 19 bases spanning the gap. The germline CDR1 and CDR2 sequences are KGHSH and LQKENI. The CDR3 extends over 17 amino acids. In DNA form, the CDR3 reads TGTGCCAGCTCACCGAAAACGGGGGCTAGCCTACAAGAGACCCAGTACTTC. It encodes CASSPKTGASLQETQYF.

This clonotype has a handful of counts. The chain couples TRBV4-2 to TRBJ1-1; 7 bases agree with TRBD1. Germline lookup yields CDR1 LGHNA and CDR2 YNFKEQ. V lost 3 bases, J lost 0 bases, and 13 bases stayed unmatched. This CDR3 has 18 amino acids. CDR3 sequence reads: CASSQILPGTAMNTEAFF. The CDR3 DNA reads TGTGCCAGCAGCCAGATCCTCCCCGGGACAGCCATGAACACTGAAGCTTTCTTT.

The chain carries TRBV12-3 or TRBV12-4 and TRBJ2-1; no definite D call. The CDR3 is 14 residues long. Trimming took off 4 bases at V and 5 bases at J, with 12 bases between the two ends. The CDR3 nucleotides are TGTGCCAGCAGTTCCCTTAGAGGTGACAATGAGCAGTTCTTC. Protein product: CASSSLRGDNEQFF.

The CDR3 loop reads CSVDRGERTEAFF. The CDR3 coding sequence is TGCAGCGTCGACAGGGGAGAACGGACTGAAGCTTTCTTT. The rearrangement joins TRBV29-1 to TRBJ1-1; 8 positions match TRBD1. The germline CDR1 and CDR2 sequences are SQVTM and ANQGSEA. This CDR3 spans 13 amino acids. Trimming took 6 bases from V and 5 from J; bases not matched to a gene: 8.

This clonotype was counted at least ten times. The rearrangement links TRBV12-3 or TRBV12-4 to TRBJ1-2, with a tentative D call TRBD1 (5 bases). The CDR3 has 13 amino acids. The V end lost 6 bases, the J end lost 7 bases, and 15 bases lay between the germline ends. This chain's CDR3 is CASRLQARGGYTF. Written as DNA, the CDR3 is TGTGCCAGCAGGTTACAGGCCCGGGGTGGCTACACCTTC.

This rearrangement joins TRBV19 to TRBJ2-3; no clear D. The CDR3 sequence is 14 residues long. Germline-derived CDR1 and CDR2 are LNHDA and SQIVND (reference sequence). V lost 3 bases and J lost 2, with 9 bases in between. The CDR3 DNA sequence: TGTGCCAGTAGTATCGGCGGATTCACAGATACGCAGTATTTT. Amino acids: CASSIGGFTDTQYF.

This clonotype has only a few counts. The chain uses TRBV24-1 and TRBJ2-5; TRBD1 matches at 7 bases. In germline, CDR1 is KGHDR, CDR2 SFDVKD. The V and J ends lost 5 bases and 2 bases, in that order; junction bases with no gene match: 7. This CDR3 is 15 amino acids long. The CDR3, as DNA: TGTGCCACCAGTGTTGGTGGGACAGCACAAGAGACCCAGTACTTC. Translation gives CATSVGGTAQETQYF.

This clonotype has ten or more counts. This chain uses TRBV12-3 or TRBV12-4 with TRBJ2-6; D remains unclear. V gave up 1 base and J gave up 3 bases, with 7 bases separating them. The CDR3 is made up of 15 amino acids. The CDR3 DNA reads TGTGCCAGCAGTTTAGGCGGACGTGGGGCCAACGTCCTGACTTTC. Amino acids: CASSLGGRGANVLTF.

This clonotype has more than one count but fewer than ten. The V and J genes are TRBV27 and TRBJ2-1; maybe TRBD1 (6 bases). V lost 3 bases, J lost 7 bases, and 16 bases lay in between. In germline, CDR1 is MNHEY, CDR2 SMNVEV (reference sequence). The CDR3 has 15 amino acids. CDR3 bases: TGTGCCAGCAGTTTTTCGACCGGGACACGAAATGAGCAGTTCTTC. Translating it yields CASSFSTGTRNEQFF.

This clonotype was observed a few times. The CDR3 region has the DNA TGTGCCAGCAGCCAAGAGGTACAGTCTCTCAGGCCCCAGCATTTT. Its translation is CASSQEVQSLRPQHF. This chain joins TRBV4-2 and TRBJ1-5; D remains ambiguous. The CDR3 contains 15 residues. The germline gives CDR1 LGHNA, CDR2 YNFKEQ. The V and J ends lost 0 bases and 9 bases respectively, with 15 bases between them.

The rearrangement uses TRBV12-3 or TRBV12-4 and TRBJ1-1; 7 nucleotides agree with TRBD1. This CDR3 spans 14 amino acids. The V gene end was trimmed by 3 bases and the J gene end by 3 bases; junction bases not matched to a gene: 4. The CDR3 DNA is TGTGCCAGCAGTTTCAGGGGGGTGTACACTGAAGCTTTCTTT. Protein: CASSFRGVYTEAFF.

The chain joins TRBV18 to TRBJ1-1; D is uncertain. V shed 3 bases and J shed 4 bases, with 12 bases lying between them. This CDR3 has 14 residues. Germline V gene sequence: CDR1 KGHSH, CDR2 LQKENI. CDR3 sequence reads: CASSPGVRATEAFF. DNA for the CDR3: TGTGCCAGCTCACCTGGGGTCCGGGCCACTGAAGCTTTCTTT.

In its sample, this clonotype was seen a few times. V gene TRBV29-1 combines with J gene TRBJ1-1; a possible D gene is TRBD1 (5 bases). V lost 8 bases and J lost 0, with 13 bases in between. This CDR3 spans 13 amino acids. Per germline, CDR1 SQVTM and CDR2 ANQGSEA. CDR3 bases: TGCAGCAGTGCCCAGGGCCTGAACACTGAAGCTTTCTTT. Amino acid sequence: CSSAQGLNTEAFF.

J is TRBJ2-4 and V is TRBV3-1; TRBD1 agrees at 9 bases. The CDR3 has 14 residues. V gave up 3 bases and J gave up 5 bases; unmatched junction bases: 2. Germline V gene lookup returns CDR1 LGHDT and CDR2 YNNKEL (reference sequence). The CDR3 here is CASSQGQGENIQYF. In DNA, the CDR3 is TGTGCCAGCAGCCAGGGACAGGGCGAAAACATTCAGTACTTC. Looking up the rest from reference TRBV3-1 and TRBJ2-4 gives the full variable domain: DTAVSQTPKYLVTQMGNDKSIKCEQNLGHDTMYWYKQDSKKFLKIMFSYNNKELIINETVPNRFSPKSPDKAHLNLHINSLELGDSAVYFCASSQGQGENIQYFGAGTRLSVL.

This clonotype was seen a few times. This chain uses TRBV11-2 with TRBJ1-5; 7 bases are a match to TRBD1. Germline CDR1 and CDR2: SGHAT and FQNNGV. The CDR3 is 15 residues long. V lost 6 bases to trimming and J lost 5 bases; unmatched junction nucleotides: 10. The CDR3 DNA sequence: TGTGCCAGCAGGGGGGCAGGGGGGAAGGATCAGCCCCAGCATTTT. Protein product: CASRGAGGKDQPQHF.

This clonotype was seen a handful of times. The gene calls are TRBV2 and TRBJ2-2; tentatively, D is TRBD1 (6 bases). This CDR3 has 15 residues. The V and J ends lost 2 bases and 6 bases respectively, with 13 bases between them. CDR1 is SNHLY and CDR2 is FYNNEI in the germline V gene. CDR3 nucleotides: TGTGCCAGCAGTGAACTCGCAGGGGCGGCCGGGGAGCTGTTTTTT. It codes for CASSELAGAAGELFF.

This clonotype was picked up a small number of times. The rearrangement uses TRBV6-2 or TRBV6-3 and TRBJ2-7; a weak D match, TRBD2 (5 bases). The CDR3 runs 14 residues. With 2 bases removed from V and 5 bases from J, the gap between germline ends came to 13 bases. Germline values: CDR1 MNHEY, CDR2 SVGEGT. The CDR3 spells CASSYPTGSNEQYF. Written as DNA, the CDR3 is TGTGCCAGCAGTTACCCCACGGGGAGCAACGAGCAGTACTTC.

This clonotype has more than one count but fewer than ten. This chain links TRBV29-1 with TRBJ2-3, with a tentative D call TRBD2 (9 bases). In germline, CDR1 is SQVTM, CDR2 ANQGSEA. Deletions cut 4 bases from V and 3 bases from J, with 17 bases between. The CDR3 spans 15 residues. Here the CDR3 reads CSVVLAGQATDTQYF. The CDR3 DNA reads as TGCAGCGTTGTCCTAGCGGGACAGGCGACAGATACGCAGTATTTT.

This clonotype came up many times. The chain carries TRBV12-3 or TRBV12-4 and TRBJ2-2; TRBD2 might be the D (5 bases). V dropped 4 bases and J dropped 6 bases, with 6 bases sitting between them. The CDR3 extends over 12 amino acids. CDR3 sequence (DNA): TGTGCCAGCAGTTCGAGGGCCGGGGAGCTGTTTTTT. Amino acids: CASSSRAGELFF.

The table lists this clonotype with a few counts. V is TRBV29-1 and J is TRBJ2-1; D is unresolved. Per germline, CDR1 SQVTM and CDR2 ANQGSEA. This CDR3 has 10 amino acids. V shed 6 bases and J shed 9 bases, with 9 bases lying between them. CDR3: CSVTDVEQFF. CDR3 in DNA: TGCAGCGTGACGGACGTTGAGCAGTTCTTC.